This entry lists 18 T cell receptor beta chains sequenced from one sample in a study of immune characterization of retroperitoneal liposarcoma. From the PCR reads, TCRdb called clonotypes with MiXCR, one entry per CDR3 protein. The data hold around 12,000 distinct CDR3 sequences, with roughly 47% observed a single time. Source material: tumor tissue. These receptor sequences come from a female donor with retroperitoneal liposarcoma.

This clonotype was found once. The chain couples TRBV6-2 or TRBV6-3 to TRBJ2-3; 7 nucleotides line up with TRBD2. The V gene end was trimmed by 5 bases and the J gene end by 7 bases; junction bases not matched to a gene: 15. The CDR3 has 16 amino acids. Looked up from germline, CDR1 is MNHEY and CDR2 is SVGEGT. DNA of the CDR3: TGTGCCAGCAGTGAATCATCTAGCGGTGCGGCCTATACGCAGTATTTT. Translated, it gives CASSESSSGAAYTQYF.

Regarding this clonotype: A much more abundant neighbour one base away suggests this may be a read error. The chain joins TRBV7-6 to TRBJ2-6, with D maybe TRBD2 (6 bases). Germline assignment: CDR1 SGHVS and CDR2 FNYEAQ. The CDR3 is made up of 16 amino acids. CDR3 nucleotides: TGTGCCAACAGCTTAGCGGCAGGGCAGTTGACCAACGTCCTGACTTTC. Translating it yields CANSLAAGQLTNVLTF.

In the case of this clonotype: A much larger clone lies a single base off, so this may be a read error. The conserved phenylalanine or tryptophan normally closing the CDR3 is absent here, so this likely arose from a read error. CDR3 residues: CASSEEGVLQETQFL. Written as DNA, the CDR3 is TGTGCCAGCAGTGAAGAGGGAGTGCTGCAAGAGACCCAGTTCTTA. The chain combines TRBV6-1 with TRBJ2-5; the D gene is possibly TRBD2 (5 bases). The DNA end is a closer match to TRBJ2-1, so the J assignment may be wrong. Germline loops: CDR1 MNHNS, CDR2 SASEGT. The CDR3 runs to 15 residues.

This clonotype was seen only a few times. V usage is TRBV27 and J usage is TRBJ2-1, with no clear D. Germline V CDR1 and CDR2: MNHEY, SMNVEV (reference sequence). The V gene lost 5 bases and the J gene lost 2 bases, with 10 bases spanning the gap. The CDR3 consists of 14 residues. CDR3 DNA: TGTGCCAGCAGTCTAGGGCGGACCTACAATGAGCAGTTCTTC. Residues: CASSLGRTYNEQFF.

J is TRBJ2-7 and V is TRBV7-8; D gene uncertain. The tail of the sequence fits TRBJ2-1 better, so the J call may be wrong. This CDR3 is built from 14 residues. The germline gives CDR1 SGHVS, CDR2 FQNEAQ. CDR3 coding DNA: TGTGCCAGCAGCTTAGCGGTAGAACAAGAGACCCAGTTCTTC. This encodes CASSLAVEQETQFF.

About this clonotype: Relative to the germline gene, one junction end is altered; a read error may explain this. The CDR3 nucleotides read TGTGCCAGCAGTTACTCGGGACGCGGAAATTCCCCCCCCCACTTC. As protein: CASSYSGRGNSPPHF. The rearrangement joins TRBV6-6 to TRBJ2-7, with D tentatively TRBD1 or TRBD2 (5 bases each). This CDR3 region has 15 residues. In germline, CDR1 is MNHNY, CDR2 SVGAGI (reference sequence).

This clonotype was seen only a few times. This sequence joins TRBV10-2 and TRBJ1-1; no clear D. Germline-derived CDR1 and CDR2 are WSHSY and SAAADI. The CDR3 consists of 13 residues. V shed 5 bases and J shed 0 bases, with 7 bases lying between them. The CDR3 sequence is CASSKVLNTEAFF. CDR3 coding DNA: TGCGCCAGCAGTAAGGTGCTGAACACTGAAGCTTTCTTT.

DNA of the CDR3: TGTGCCAGCAGTGAAGGGGCAGGGCCCTATGGCTACACCTTC. It translates to CASSEGAGPYGYTF. The rearrangement joins TRBV6-1 to TRBJ1-2; TRBD1 is a possible D gene (5 bases). CDR3 size: 14 residues. Trimming removed 1 base from V and 4 bases from J, with 10 bases in between. CDR1 is MNHNS and CDR2 is SASEGT in the germline V gene.

By frequency in the sample, this clonotype is large. The chain combines TRBV6-1 with TRBJ2-1; D gene ambiguous. The J call may be incorrect, as the DNA end agrees better with TRBJ2-5. CDR1 is MNHNS, CDR2 SASEGT, per germline. CDR3 length equals 14 residues. CDR3 protein: CASSEGLSLGTQYF. The CDR3 region has the DNA TGTGCCAGCAGTGAAGGTTTGAGCCTCGGAACCCAGTACTTC.

The chain uses TRBV7-8 and TRBJ1-2; D is undetermined. The CDR3 is 18 residues long. CDR1 is SGHVS and CDR2 is FQNEAQ in the germline V gene. V was pared by 5 bases and J by 6 bases, with 28 bases between. CDR3 amino acids: CASSLPRRRGGELDGYTF. The CDR3 DNA follows: TGTGCCAGCAGCCTGCCGAGGAGGCGGGGTGGGGAGTTGGATGGCTACACCTTC.

This clonotype is large. This sequence joins TRBV27 and TRBJ2-4; 9 bases are a match to TRBD1. The CDR3 contains 14 residues. V dropped 5 bases and J dropped 6; count of bases not matched to a gene: 5. Germline CDR1 is MNHEY and CDR2 is SMNVEV (reference sequence). CDR3 sequence reads: CASSIQGAGNIQYF. For the CDR3, the DNA is TGTGCCAGCAGTATACAGGGGGCGGGAAACATTCAGTACTTC.

The genes are TRBV6-1 and TRBJ1-1, with 8 positions matching TRBD1. Looked up from germline, CDR1 is MNHNS and CDR2 is SASEGT. This CDR3 is 15 amino acids long. The J segment lost 1 base and the V segment lost 5 bases, leaving 6 bases of the junction unmatched. CDR3 sequence (DNA): TGTGCCAGCAGTATGACGACAGGGGAGAACACTGAAGCTTTCTTT. Translating it yields CASSMTTGENTEAFF.

Concerning this clonotype: An end of the junction does not agree with germline; a read error may underlie this. This chain uses TRBV27 with TRBJ2-1; 9 bases align to TRBD2. The CDR3 extends over 13 amino acids. CDR1 is MNHEY, CDR2 SMNVEV, per germline (reference sequence). The CDR3 loop reads CASSSAPLAGSNF. CDR3 coding DNA: TGTGCCAGCAGTAGTGCCCCACTAGCGGGTAGCAACTTC.

The chain recombines TRBV6-6 with TRBJ2-4, with D perhaps matching TRBD2 (6 bases). The J call may be incorrect, as the DNA end agrees better with TRBJ2-1. CDR3 size: 13 residues. The germline V gene encodes CDR1 MNHNY and CDR2 SVGAGI (reference sequence). This CDR3 is CASSPRGWDEQFF. CDR3 nucleotide sequence: TGTGCCAGCAGTCCCCGGGGGTGGGATGAGCAGTTCTTC.

CDR3 protein: CASSYGRSSYEQFF. In nucleotides, the CDR3 is TGTGCCAGCAGTTACGGCAGGAGCTCCTACGAGCAGTTCTTC. The V call is TRBV6-2 or TRBV6-3, the J call TRBJ2-5; D ambiguous. The J call may not be correct, given that the DNA end is closer to TRBJ2-1. Per the germline V gene, CDR1 is MNHEY and CDR2 is SVGEGT. This CDR3 has 14 residues.

The V and J genes are TRBV6-1 and TRBJ2-3; 7 positions match TRBD1. Germline V gene lookup returns CDR1 MNHNS and CDR2 SASEGT. The length of the CDR3 is 16 residues. Germline trimming cut 1 base from V and 3 bases from J; bases unmatched to any gene: 7. CDR3: CASSEGQGRRTDTQYF. In DNA form, the CDR3 reads TGTGCCAGCAGTGAAGGACAGGGTAGGAGGACAGATACGCAGTATTTT.

The chain links TRBV6-6 to TRBJ2-1; D uncertain. In germline, CDR1 is MNHNY, CDR2 SVGAGI (reference sequence). V shed 1 base and J shed 0 bases, with 10 bases lying between them. CDR3 length: 16 residues. CDR3 DNA: TGTGCCAGCAGTTACTTGGATTTCACCTCCTACAATGAGCAGTTCTTC. This translates into CASSYLDFTSYNEQFF.

Only a few counts were recorded for this clonotype. The chain combines TRBV6-1 with TRBJ2-2; D assignment may be TRBD1 or TRBD2 (6 bases each). Trimming removed 3 bases at V and 6 bases at J, with 14 bases between. The length of the CDR3 is 15 residues. Germline V lookup: CDR1 MNHNS, CDR2 SASEGT. CDR3 region: CASSDWPGEAGELFF. The CDR3 DNA is TGTGCCAGCAGTGACTGGCCAGGGGAGGCCGGGGAGCTGTTTTTT.